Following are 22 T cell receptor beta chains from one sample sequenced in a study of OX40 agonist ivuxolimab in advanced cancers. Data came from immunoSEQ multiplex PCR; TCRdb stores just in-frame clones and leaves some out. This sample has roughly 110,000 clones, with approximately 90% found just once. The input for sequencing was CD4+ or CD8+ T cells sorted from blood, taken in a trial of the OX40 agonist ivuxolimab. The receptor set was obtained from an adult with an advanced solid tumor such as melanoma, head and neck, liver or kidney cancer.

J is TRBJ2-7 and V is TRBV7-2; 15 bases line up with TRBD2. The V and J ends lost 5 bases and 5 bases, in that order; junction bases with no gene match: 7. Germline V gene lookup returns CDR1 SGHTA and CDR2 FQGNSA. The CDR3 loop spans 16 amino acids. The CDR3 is CASSPGTSGRYHEQYF. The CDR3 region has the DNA TGTGCCAGCAGCCCCGGGACTAGCGGGAGGTACCACGAGCAGTACTTC.

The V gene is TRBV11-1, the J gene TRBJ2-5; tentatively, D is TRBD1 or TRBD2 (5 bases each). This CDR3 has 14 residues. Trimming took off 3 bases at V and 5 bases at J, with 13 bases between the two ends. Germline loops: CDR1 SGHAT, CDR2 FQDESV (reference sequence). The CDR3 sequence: CASSLRGRAETQYF. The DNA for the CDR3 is TGTGCCAGCAGCTTGAGGGGTCGCGCGGAGACCCAGTACTTC.

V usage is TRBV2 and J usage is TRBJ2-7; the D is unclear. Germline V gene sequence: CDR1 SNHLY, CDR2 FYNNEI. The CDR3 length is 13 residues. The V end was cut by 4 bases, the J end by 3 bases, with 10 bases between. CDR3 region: CASSAPDGYEQYF. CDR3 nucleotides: TGTGCCAGCAGTGCCCCCGACGGCTACGAGCAGTACTTC.

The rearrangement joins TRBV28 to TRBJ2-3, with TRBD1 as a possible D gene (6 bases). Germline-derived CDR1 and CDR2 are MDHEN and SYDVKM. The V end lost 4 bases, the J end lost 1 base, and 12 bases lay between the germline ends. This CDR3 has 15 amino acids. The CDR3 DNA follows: TGTGCCAGCAGTTCCCTAGGGGGACGCACAGATACGCAGTATTTT. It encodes CASSSLGGRTDTQYF.

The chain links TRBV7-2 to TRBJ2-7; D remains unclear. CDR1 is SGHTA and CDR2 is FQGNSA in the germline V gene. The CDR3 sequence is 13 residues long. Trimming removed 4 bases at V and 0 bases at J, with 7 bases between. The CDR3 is CASSSVDSYEQYF. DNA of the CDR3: TGTGCCAGCAGCTCAGTAGACTCCTACGAGCAGTACTTC.

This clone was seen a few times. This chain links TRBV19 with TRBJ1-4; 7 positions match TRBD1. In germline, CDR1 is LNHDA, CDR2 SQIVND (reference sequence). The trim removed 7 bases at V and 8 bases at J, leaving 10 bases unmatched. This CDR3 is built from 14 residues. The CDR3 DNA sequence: TGTGCCAGTACCCTGACAGGGTATAAGGAAAAACTGTTTTTT. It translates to CASTLTGYKEKLFF.

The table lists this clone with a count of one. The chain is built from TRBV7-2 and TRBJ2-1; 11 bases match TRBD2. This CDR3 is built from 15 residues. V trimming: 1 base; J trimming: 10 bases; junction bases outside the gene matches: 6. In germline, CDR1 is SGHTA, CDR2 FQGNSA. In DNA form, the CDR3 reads TGTGCCAGCAGCTTAGGGCTAGCGGGAGGTCTGGAGCAGTTCTTC. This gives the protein CASSLGLAGGLEQFF.

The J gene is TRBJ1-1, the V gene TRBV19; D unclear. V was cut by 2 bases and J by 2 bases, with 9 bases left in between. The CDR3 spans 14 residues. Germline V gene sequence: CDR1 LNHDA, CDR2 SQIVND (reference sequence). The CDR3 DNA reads TGTGCCAGTAGTATAAGGGCGGCTAACACTGAAGCTTTCTTT. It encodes CASSIRAANTEAFF.

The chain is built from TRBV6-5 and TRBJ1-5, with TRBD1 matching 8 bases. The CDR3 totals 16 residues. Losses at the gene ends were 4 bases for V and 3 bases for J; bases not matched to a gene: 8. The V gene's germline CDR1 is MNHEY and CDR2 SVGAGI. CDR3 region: CASSSRGQGINQPQHF. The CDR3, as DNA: TGTGCCAGCAGTTCCCGAGGACAGGGAATCAATCAGCCCCAGCATTTT.

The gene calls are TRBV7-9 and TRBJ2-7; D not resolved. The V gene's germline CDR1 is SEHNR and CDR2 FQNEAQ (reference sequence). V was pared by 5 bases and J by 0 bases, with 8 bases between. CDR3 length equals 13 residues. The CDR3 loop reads CASSNDTSYEQYF. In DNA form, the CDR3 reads TGTGCCAGCAGCAACGACACCTCCTACGAGCAGTACTTC.

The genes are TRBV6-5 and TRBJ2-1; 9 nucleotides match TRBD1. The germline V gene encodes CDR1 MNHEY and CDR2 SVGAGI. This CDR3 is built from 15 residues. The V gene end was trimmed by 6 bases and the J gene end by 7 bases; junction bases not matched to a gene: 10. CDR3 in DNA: TGTGCCAGCAGAAGTACAGGGGGCTTATTAAATGAGCAGTTCTTC. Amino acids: CASRSTGGLLNEQFF.

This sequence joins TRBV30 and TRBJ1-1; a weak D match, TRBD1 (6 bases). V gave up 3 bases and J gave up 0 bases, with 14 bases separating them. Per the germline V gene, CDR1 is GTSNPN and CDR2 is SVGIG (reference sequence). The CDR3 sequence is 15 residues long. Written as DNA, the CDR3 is TGTGCCTGGAGACCATTGGACAGCCTGAACACTGAAGCTTTCTTT. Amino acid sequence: CAWRPLDSLNTEAFF.

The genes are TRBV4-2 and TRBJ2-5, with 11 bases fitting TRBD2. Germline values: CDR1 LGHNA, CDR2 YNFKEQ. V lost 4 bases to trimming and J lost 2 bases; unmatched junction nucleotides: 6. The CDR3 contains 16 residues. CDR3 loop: CASSRLAGGPQETQYF. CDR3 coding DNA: TGTGCCAGCAGCCGATTAGCGGGAGGGCCTCAAGAGACCCAGTACTTC.

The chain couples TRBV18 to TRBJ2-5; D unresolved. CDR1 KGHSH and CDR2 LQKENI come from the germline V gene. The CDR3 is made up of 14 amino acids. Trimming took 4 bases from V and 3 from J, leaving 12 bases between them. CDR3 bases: TGTGCCAGCTCACACCCTACAGTGAAAGAGACCCAGTACTTC. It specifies CASSHPTVKETQYF.

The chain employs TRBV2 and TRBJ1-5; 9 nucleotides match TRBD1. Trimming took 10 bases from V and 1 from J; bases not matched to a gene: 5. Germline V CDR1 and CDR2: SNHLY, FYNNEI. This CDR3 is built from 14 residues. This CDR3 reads CATSQGASNQPQHF. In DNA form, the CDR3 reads TGTGCCACCTCACAGGGGGCAAGCAATCAGCCCCAGCATTTT.

The CDR3 spells CASSTSGRRSYNEQFF. The DNA of the CDR3 is TGTGCCAGCAGCACTAGCGGGAGGCGCTCCTACAATGAGCAGTTCTTC. This chain uses TRBV5-4 with TRBJ2-1; TRBD2 agrees at 12 bases. V gave up 4 bases and J gave up 0 bases; unmatched junction bases: 2. CDR1 is SGHNT and CDR2 is YYREEE in the germline V gene (reference sequence). The CDR3 consists of 16 residues.

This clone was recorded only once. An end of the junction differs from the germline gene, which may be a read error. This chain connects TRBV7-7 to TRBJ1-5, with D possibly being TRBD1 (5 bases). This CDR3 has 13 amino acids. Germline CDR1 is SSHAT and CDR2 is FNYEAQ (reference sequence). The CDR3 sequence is CASSMTRDQPQHF. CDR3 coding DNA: TGTGCTAGCAGCATGACCAGGGATCAGCCCCAGCATTTT.

CDR3: CASSLGVGRQFF. For the CDR3, the DNA is TGTGCCAGCAGCTTAGGGGTAGGGCGGCAGTTCTTC. The chain is built from TRBV11-2 and TRBJ2-1; D is ambiguous. The length of the CDR3 is 12 residues. V was cut by 1 base and J by 12 bases, with 10 bases left in between. The germline gives CDR1 SGHAT, CDR2 FQNNGV. Supplemented by reference TRBV11-2 and TRBJ2-1, the full variable domain reads EAGVAQSPRYKIIEKRQSVAFWCNPISGHATLYWYQQILGQGPKLLIQFQNNGVVDDSQLPKDRFSAERLKGVDSTLKIQPAKLEDSAVYLCASSLGVGRQFFGPGTRLTVL.

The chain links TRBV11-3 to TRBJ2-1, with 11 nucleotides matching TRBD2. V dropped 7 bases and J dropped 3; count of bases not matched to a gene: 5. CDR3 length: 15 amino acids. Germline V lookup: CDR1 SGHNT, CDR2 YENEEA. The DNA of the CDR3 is TGTGCCAGCATTGCCGGGACTAGCGGCTACAATGAGCAGTTCTTC. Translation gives CASIAGTSGYNEQFF.

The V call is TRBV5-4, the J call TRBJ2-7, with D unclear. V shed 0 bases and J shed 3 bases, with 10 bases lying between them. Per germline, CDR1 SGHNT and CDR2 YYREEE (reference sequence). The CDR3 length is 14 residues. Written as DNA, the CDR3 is TGTGCCAGCAGCTTGGCCGGTGGCTACTACGAGCAGTACTTC. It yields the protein CASSLAGGYYEQYF. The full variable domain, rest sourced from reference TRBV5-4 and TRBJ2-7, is ETGVTQSPTHLIKTRGQQVTLRCSSQSGHNTVSWYQQALGQGPQFIFQYYREEENGRGNFPPRFSGLQFPNYSSELNVNALELDDSALYLCASSLAGGYYEQYFGPGTRLTVT.

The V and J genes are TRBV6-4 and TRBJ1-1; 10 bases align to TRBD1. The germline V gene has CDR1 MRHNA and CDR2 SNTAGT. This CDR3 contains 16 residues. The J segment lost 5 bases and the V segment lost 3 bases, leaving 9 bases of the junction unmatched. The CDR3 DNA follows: TGTGCCAGCAGTGAGTCGCCGGGACAGGGGAGGACTGAAGCTTTCTTT. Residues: CASSESPGQGRTEAFF.

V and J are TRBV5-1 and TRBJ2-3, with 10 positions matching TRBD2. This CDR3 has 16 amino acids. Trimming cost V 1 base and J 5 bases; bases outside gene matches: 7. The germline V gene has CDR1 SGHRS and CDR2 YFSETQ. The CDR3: CASSLYLLAGEDTQYF. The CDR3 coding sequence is TGCGCCAGCAGCTTGTACCTCCTAGCGGGAGAAGATACGCAGTATTTT. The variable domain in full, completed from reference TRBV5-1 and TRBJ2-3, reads KAGVTQTPRYLIKTRGQQVTLSCSPISGHRSVSWYQQTPGQGLQFLFEYFSETQRNKGNFPGRFSGRQFSNSRSEMNVSTLELGDSALYLCASSLYLLAGEDTQYFGPGTRLTVL.